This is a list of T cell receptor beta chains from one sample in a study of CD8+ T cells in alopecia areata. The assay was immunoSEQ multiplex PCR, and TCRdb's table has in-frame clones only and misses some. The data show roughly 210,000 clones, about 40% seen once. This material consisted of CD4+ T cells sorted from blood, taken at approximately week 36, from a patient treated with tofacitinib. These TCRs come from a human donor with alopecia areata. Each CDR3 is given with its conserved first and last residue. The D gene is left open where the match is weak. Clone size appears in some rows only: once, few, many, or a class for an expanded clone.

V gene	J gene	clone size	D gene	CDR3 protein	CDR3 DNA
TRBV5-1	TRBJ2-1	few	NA	CASSPGHGASSSYNEQFF	TGCGCCAGCAGTCCGGGACACGGGGCGAGCAGCTCCTACAATGAGCAGTTCTTC
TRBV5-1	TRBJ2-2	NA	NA	CASSLGLVNTGELFF	TGCGCCAGCAGCTTGGGACTCGTCAACACCGGGGAGCTGTTTTTT
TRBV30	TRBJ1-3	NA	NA	CAWSISSGNTIYF	TGTGCCTGGAGTATAAGCTCTGGAAACACCATATATTTT
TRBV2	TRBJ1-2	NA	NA	CASSGRPTNGYTF	TGTGCCAGCAGTGGGCGGCCTACCAATGGCTACACCTTC
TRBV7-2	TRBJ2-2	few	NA	CASSRARTNGAGELFF	TGTGCCAGCAGCAGAGCACGGACCAACGGGGCCGGGGAGCTGTTTTTT
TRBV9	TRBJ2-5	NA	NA	CASSESTGRQETQYF	TGTGCCAGCAGCGAATCGACAGGGAGGCAAGAGACCCAGTACTTC
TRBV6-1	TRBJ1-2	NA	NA	CASSDSNYGYTF	TGTGCCAGCAGTGACAGTAACTATGGCTACACCTTC
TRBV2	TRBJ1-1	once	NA	CASRPGPMNTEAFF	TGTGCCAGCCGGCCAGGGCCAATGAACACTGAAGCTTTCTTT
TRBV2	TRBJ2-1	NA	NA	CASSGSLAGNEQFF	TGTGCCAGCAGCGGTAGCCTCGCGGGCAATGAGCAGTTCTTC
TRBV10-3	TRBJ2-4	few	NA	CAISERRGLVNIQYF	TGTGCCATCAGTGAGCGCCGGGGGCTTGTGAACATTCAGTACTTC
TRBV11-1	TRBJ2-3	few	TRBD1	CASTTDRADTQYF	TGTGCCAGCACCACCGACAGGGCGGATACGCAGTATTTT
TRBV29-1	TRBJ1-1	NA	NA	CSVGETQNTEAFF	TGCAGCGTCGGGGAGACACAGAACACTGAAGCTTTCTTT
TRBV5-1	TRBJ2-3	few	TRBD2	CASSFSGLASDTQYF	TGCGCCAGCAGCTTTTCCGGACTAGCATCTGATACGCAGTATTTT
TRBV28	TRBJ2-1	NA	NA	CASREYNEQFF	TGTGCCAGCAGGGAGTACAATGAGCAGTTCTTC
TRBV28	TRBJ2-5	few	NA	CASSPVTGHQETQYF	TGTGCCAGCAGTCCGGTAACAGGGCACCAAGAGACCCAGTACTTC
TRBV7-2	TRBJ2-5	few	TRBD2	CASSSGTTTQETQYF	TGTGCCAGCAGCTCCGGGACTACCACCCAAGAGACCCAGTACTTC
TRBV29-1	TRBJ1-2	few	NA	CSVEDLHRAYGYTF	TGCAGCGTTGAAGATCTCCACAGAGCCTATGGCTACACCTTC
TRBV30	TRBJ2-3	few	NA	CAWSVGRVSRRDTQYF	TGTGCCTGGAGTGTTGGCAGGGTAAGCCGGAGGGATACGCAGTATTTT
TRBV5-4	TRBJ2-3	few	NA	CASSFISPPRDTQYF	TGTGCCAGCAGCTTCATCTCGCCCCCTCGGGATACGCAGTATTTT
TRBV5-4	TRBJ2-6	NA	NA	CASSLGTQHSGANVLTF	TGTGCCAGCAGCTTAGGGACCCAGCACTCTGGGGCCAACGTCCTGACTTTC
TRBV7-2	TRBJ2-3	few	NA	CASSLGPSRDTQYF	TGTGCCAGCAGCTTAGGTCCTAGTAGGGATACGCAGTATTTT